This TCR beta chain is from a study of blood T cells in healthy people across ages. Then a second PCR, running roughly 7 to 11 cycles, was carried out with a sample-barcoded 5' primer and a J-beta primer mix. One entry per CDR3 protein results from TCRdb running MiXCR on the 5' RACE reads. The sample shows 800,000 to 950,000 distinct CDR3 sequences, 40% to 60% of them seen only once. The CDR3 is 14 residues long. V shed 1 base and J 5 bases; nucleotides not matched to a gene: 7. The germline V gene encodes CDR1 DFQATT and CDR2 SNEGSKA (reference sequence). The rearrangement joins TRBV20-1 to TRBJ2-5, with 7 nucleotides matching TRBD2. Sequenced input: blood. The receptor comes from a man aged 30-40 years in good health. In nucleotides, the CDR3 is TGCAGTGCTAGAGGGGGAGGGTTCCCTGAGACCCAGTACTTC. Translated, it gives CSARGGGFPETQYF.